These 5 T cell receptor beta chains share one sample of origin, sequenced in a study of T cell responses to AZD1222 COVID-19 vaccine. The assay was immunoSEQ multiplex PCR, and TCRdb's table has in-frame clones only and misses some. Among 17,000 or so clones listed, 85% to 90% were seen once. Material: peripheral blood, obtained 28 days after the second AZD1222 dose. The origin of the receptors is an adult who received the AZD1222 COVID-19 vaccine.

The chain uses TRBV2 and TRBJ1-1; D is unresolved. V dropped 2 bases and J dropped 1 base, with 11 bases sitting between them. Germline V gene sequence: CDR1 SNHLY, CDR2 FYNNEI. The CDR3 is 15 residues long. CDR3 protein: CASSEMVGWNTEAFF. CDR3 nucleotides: TGTGCCAGCAGTGAAATGGTGGGCTGGAACACTGAAGCTTTCTTT.

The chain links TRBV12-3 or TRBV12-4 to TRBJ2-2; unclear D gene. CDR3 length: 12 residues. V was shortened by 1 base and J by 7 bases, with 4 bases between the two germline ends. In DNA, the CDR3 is TGTGCCAGCAGTTTAGGCGGCGGGGAGCTGTTTTTT. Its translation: CASSLGGGELFF.

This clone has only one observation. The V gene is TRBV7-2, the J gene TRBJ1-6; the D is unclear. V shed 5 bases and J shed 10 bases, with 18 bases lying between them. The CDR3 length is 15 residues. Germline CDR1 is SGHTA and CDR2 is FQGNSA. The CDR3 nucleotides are TGTGCCAGCAGCCCCCGCCACGGGATAGGGTCACCCCTCCACTTT. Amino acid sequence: CASSPRHGIGSPLHF.

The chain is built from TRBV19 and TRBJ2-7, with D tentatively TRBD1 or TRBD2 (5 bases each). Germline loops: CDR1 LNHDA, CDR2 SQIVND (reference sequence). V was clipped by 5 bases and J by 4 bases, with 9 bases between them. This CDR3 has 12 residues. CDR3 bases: TGTGCCAGTAGTGAGGGGAAGTACGAGCAGTACTTC. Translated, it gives CASSEGKYEQYF.

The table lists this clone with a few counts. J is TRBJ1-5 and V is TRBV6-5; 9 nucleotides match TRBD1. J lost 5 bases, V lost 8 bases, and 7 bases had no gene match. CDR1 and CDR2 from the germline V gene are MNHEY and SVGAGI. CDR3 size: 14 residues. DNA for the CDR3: TGTGCCAGCCGATCGGGACAGGGCGATCAGCCCCAGCATTTT. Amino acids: CASRSGQGDQPQHF.